This T cell receptor (beta chain) was captured in a study of blood T cell repertoires in COVID-19. CDR1 is SNHLY and CDR2 is FYNNEI in the germline V gene. Between the trimmed V and J ends, which lost 7 bases and 4 bases, there was a span of 10 bases. This CDR3 region has 12 residues. The table came from immunoSEQ multiplex PCR; TCRdb's copy has only in-frame clones and leaves some out. There are 200,000 or so clones in the sample; 85% to 90% occur only once, and 2% to 2.5% lies in the top ten. This clonotype was sampled from a woman aged 35 to 49 with acute COVID-19. The specimen was PBMCs or T cells enriched from blood (not recorded which). The chain combines TRBV2 with TRBJ2-5; no reliable D call. The chain's CDR3 is CASKARSETQYF. CDR3 DNA: TGTGCCAGCAAAGCCCGGTCAGAGACCCAGTACTTC.